These 26 T cell receptor beta chains originate from one sample sequenced in a study of Ad26.COV2.S vaccination and SARS-CoV-2 variants. As for treatment: some 20 received Ad26.COV2.S at low or high dose, single or two shots; five or six received placebo; per-sample allocation not given. Samples analyzed were those drawn on day 63 after the first vaccine or placebo injection. Assay: immunoSEQ multiplex PCR; the TCRdb copy retains only in-frame clones and omits some. The sample shows hundreds of thousands of clones, 85% to 90% of them seen only once. Sample: peripheral blood, taken in a trial of Ad26.COV2.S vaccine versus placebo. The receptors were gathered from a person between 18 and 60 years old who received the Ad26.COV2.S COVID-19 vaccine or a placebo.

This CDR3 reads CASSSDRGNNSPLHF. Here the CDR3 DNA reads TGTGCCAGCAGCTCGGACAGGGGCAATAATTCACCCCTCCACTTT. The rearrangement links TRBV5-4 to TRBJ1-6; 9 nucleotides match TRBD1. Germline lookup yields CDR1 SGHNT and CDR2 YYREEE (reference sequence). The CDR3 is 15 amino acids. The ends lost 3 bases at V and 5 bases at J; junction bases unmatched: 3.

This sequence joins TRBV29-1 and TRBJ2-4; either TRBD1 or TRBD2 may fit D (7 bases each). Trimming took off 4 bases at V and 10 bases at J, with 11 bases between the two ends. The CDR3 covers 11 residues. The germline V gene encodes CDR1 SQVTM and CDR2 ANQGSEA. CDR3 sequence (DNA): TGCAGCGTTGCCCAGGGGGGGATTCAGTACTTC. Translation: CSVAQGGIQYF.

The chain links TRBV5-1 to TRBJ1-1, with D possibly being TRBD1 (6 bases). Trimming cost V 7 bases and J 0 bases, with 10 bases left between them. CDR3 length equals 13 residues. CDR1 and CDR2 from the germline V gene are SGHRS and YFSETQ. CDR3 sequence reads: CASRTGLNTEAFF. DNA of the CDR3: TGCGCCAGCCGAACAGGGCTGAACACTGAAGCTTTCTTT.

V is TRBV10-3 and J is TRBJ2-3, with D possibly matching TRBD2 (5 bases). Trimming shortened V by 5 bases and J by 1 base, and 10 bases separated the two germline ends. In germline, CDR1 is ENHRY, CDR2 SYGVKD. This CDR3 comprises 14 residues. The CDR3 DNA reads as TGTGCCATCAGTCCCCAAGCGGGCACAGATACGCAGTATTTT. Translating it yields CAISPQAGTDTQYF.

The CDR3 DNA sequence: TGCGCCAGCAGCCAAGATGGGGTTACGAACACTGAAGCTTTCTTT. Encoded protein: CASSQDGVTNTEAFF. The chain links TRBV4-1 to TRBJ1-1, with D unclear. The CDR3 totals 15 residues. Trimming cost V 0 bases and J 1 base, with 9 bases left between them. CDR1 is MGHRA, CDR2 YSYEKL, per germline.

J is TRBJ2-7 and V is TRBV27; TRBD1 is a possible D gene (5 bases). CDR1 is MNHEY and CDR2 is SMNVEV in the germline V gene (reference sequence). V lost 1 base and J 5 bases, leaving 6 bases between the germline ends. This CDR3 is built from 12 residues. CDR3 residues: CASSLLGDEQYF. The DNA of the CDR3 is TGTGCCAGCAGTTTATTAGGGGACGAGCAGTACTTC.

The rearrangement joins TRBV7-9 to TRBJ2-3, with D possibly being TRBD2 (5 bases). The germline V gene encodes CDR1 SEHNR and CDR2 FQNEAQ (reference sequence). Trimming took 9 bases from V and 2 from J, leaving 18 bases between them. The CDR3 loop spans 15 amino acids. The CDR3 is CASGSVRTYTDTQYF. As DNA, the CDR3 is TGTGCCAGTGGGTCTGTTAGGACTTACACAGATACGCAGTATTTT. Variable domain in full (rest from reference TRBV7-9 and TRBJ2-3): DTGVSQNPRHKITKRGQNVTFRCDPISEHNRLYWYRQTLGQGPEFLTYFQNEAQLEKSRLLSDRFSAERPKGSFSTLEIQRTEQGDSAMYLCASGSVRTYTDTQYFGPGTRLTVL.

This chain links TRBV7-2 with TRBJ2-5; D tentatively fits TRBD1 or TRBD2 (5 bases each). The germline gives CDR1 SGHTA, CDR2 FQGNSA. With 5 bases removed from V and 6 bases from J, the gap between germline ends came to 10 bases. The CDR3 has 12 residues. The CDR3 DNA sequence: TGTGCCAGCAGCCGGGACCGGCAGACCCAGTACTTC. Amino acid sequence: CASSRDRQTQYF.

With respect to this clone: Within the sample, other DNA sequences also encode this same CDR3. V is TRBV18 and J is TRBJ1-5; D may be TRBD1 (5 bases). From germline, CDR1 is KGHSH and CDR2 LQKENI. The CDR3 loop spans 14 amino acids. Trimming took off 2 bases at V and 4 bases at J, with 9 bases between the two ends. CDR3 DNA sequence: TGTGCCAGCTCACCAGGGCAGGGAAATCAGCCCCAGCATTTT. It encodes CASSPGQGNQPQHF.

CDR3 protein: CASSSLADTQYF. CDR3 sequence (DNA): TGTGCCAGCAGCTCACTCGCAGATACGCAGTATTTT. The chain employs TRBV13 and TRBJ2-3; D gene uncertain. Germline CDR1 PRHDT, CDR2 FYEKMQ (reference sequence). V lost 4 bases and J lost 4, with 6 bases in between. CDR3 length: 12 amino acids. Based on the CDR3 plus reference TRBV13 and TRBJ2-3, the full variable domain is AAGVIQSPRHLIKEKRETATLKCYPIPRHDTVYWYQQGPGQDPQFLISFYEKMQSDKGSIPDRFSAQQFSDYHSELNMSSLELGDSALYFCASSSLADTQYFGPGTRLTVL.

V usage is TRBV3-1 (or the pseudogene TRBV3-2) and J usage is TRBJ2-5; 11 nucleotides agree with TRBD2. Looked up from germline, CDR1 is LGHDT and CDR2 is YNNKEL (reference sequence). The CDR3 runs to 17 residues. V shed 1 base and J 5 bases; nucleotides not matched to a gene: 9. This CDR3 reads CASSQAFGVAGGETQYF. The CDR3 coding sequence is TGTGCCAGCAGCCAAGCCTTCGGGGTAGCGGGGGGGGAGACCCAGTACTTC.

The chain has TRBV19 and TRBJ1-2, with D possibly matching TRBD1 (5 bases). CDR1 and CDR2 from the germline V gene are LNHDA and SQIVND (reference sequence). V gave up 5 bases and J gave up 3 bases, with 16 bases separating them. The length of the CDR3 is 15 residues. The CDR3 is CASSPHQGGDYGYTF. The CDR3 DNA is TGTGCCAGTAGTCCACATCAGGGAGGGGACTATGGCTACACCTTC.

DNA for the CDR3: TGTGCCAGCCCTCATGGGGGGCGATCTAGCGGGAAAGGGCTCTACGAGCAGTACGTC. As protein: CASPHGGRSSGKGLYEQYV. This chain links TRBV6-4 with TRBJ2-7, with 9 bases lining up with TRBD2. V trimming: 8 bases; J trimming: 3 bases; junction bases outside the gene matches: 23. CDR1 is MRHNA, CDR2 SNTAGT, per germline. This CDR3 comprises 19 residues.

The chain employs TRBV2 and TRBJ1-5; D gene unclear. This CDR3 has 13 amino acids. Trimming cost V 4 bases and J 8 bases, with 12 bases left between them. Germline-derived CDR1 and CDR2 are SNHLY and FYNNEI. The CDR3, as DNA: TGTGCCAGCAGTGTGCAAGCTTGGGAGCCCCAGCATTTT. Its translation is CASSVQAWEPQHF.

V usage is TRBV4-1 and J usage is TRBJ1-5; D unresolved. The germline gives CDR1 MGHRA, CDR2 YSYEKL. With 1 base removed from V and 0 bases from J, the gap between germline ends came to 7 bases. This CDR3 comprises 15 residues. CDR3 DNA sequence: TGCGCCAGCAGCCAAGTGGGCTATAGCAATCAGCCCCAGCATTTT. It yields the protein CASSQVGYSNQPQHF.

This chain joins TRBV30 and TRBJ2-7; 7 bases map to TRBD1. The ends lost 2 bases at V and 4 bases at J; junction bases unmatched: 5. The V gene's germline CDR1 is GTSNPN and CDR2 SVGIG (reference sequence). The CDR3 length is 13 residues. CDR3 bases: TGTGCCTGGAGTAAGACAGGGCAGTACGAGCAGTACTTC. Amino acid sequence: CAWSKTGQYEQYF.

The chain couples TRBV7-9 to TRBJ1-2; D not resolved. The CDR3 runs to 14 residues. Between the trimmed V and J ends, which lost 3 bases and 0 bases, there was a span of 8 bases. The germline V gene has CDR1 SEHNR and CDR2 FQNEAQ (reference sequence). The CDR3: CASSFGRTNYGYTF. DNA for the CDR3: TGTGCCAGCAGCTTCGGGAGAACTAACTATGGCTACACCTTC.

This sequence joins TRBV7-2 and TRBJ1-5; D ambiguous. The CDR3 covers 14 residues. From germline, CDR1 is SGHTA and CDR2 FQGNSA. V lost 1 base to trimming and J lost 5 bases, with 9 bases between them. The CDR3 sequence is CASSLGREHQPQHF. CDR3 bases: TGTGCCAGCAGCTTAGGAAGGGAGCATCAGCCCCAGCATTTT.

The chain couples TRBV10-3 to TRBJ2-3, with 12 bases identical to TRBD2. CDR1 ENHRY and CDR2 SYGVKD come from the germline V gene. There are 16 residues in the CDR3. With 4 bases clipped from V and 3 bases from J, the junction kept 5 bases outside the gene matches. The DNA of the CDR3 is TGTGCCATCAGTGCTCTAGCGGGGGGGCCGACAGATACGCAGTATTTT. Translation gives CAISALAGGPTDTQYF.

V is TRBV19 and J is TRBJ2-5; D uncertain. The CDR3 runs to 16 residues. V lost 1 base and J 1 base, leaving 13 bases between the germline ends. The germline V gene encodes CDR1 LNHDA and CDR2 SQIVND (reference sequence). The DNA of the CDR3 is TGTGCCAGTAGTATAGGTTTGTTGGACGGCCAAGAGACCCAGTACTTC. Translation: CASSIGLLDGQETQYF.

This clone was observed a single time. The V and J genes are TRBV10-2 and TRBJ1-2; D is ambiguous. This CDR3 has 11 residues. Trimming took 6 bases from V and 7 from J, leaving 9 bases between them. Germline-derived CDR1 and CDR2 are WSHSY and SAAADI. The CDR3 nucleotides read TGCGCCAGCAGCGAAGGGAGTGGCTACACCTTC. Amino acid sequence: CASSEGSGYTF.

This chain joins TRBV3-1 (or the pseudogene TRBV3-2) and TRBJ2-5; 7 positions match TRBD1. The trim removed 1 base at V and 5 bases at J, leaving 7 bases unmatched. Germline assignment: CDR1 LGHDT and CDR2 YNNKEL (reference sequence). The CDR3 runs to 15 residues. CDR3 coding DNA: TGTGCCAGCAGCCAAGGGACAGGTGGTGGGGAGACCCAGTACTTC. Translation: CASSQGTGGGETQYF.

CDR3 nucleotides: TGTGCCAGCAGCCAAGCTCTGGCCCGAACCGGGGAGCTGTTTTTT. Translated, it gives CASSQALARTGELFF. The V gene is TRBV4-2, the J gene TRBJ2-2; D is undetermined. Germline V CDR1 and CDR2: LGHNA, YNFKEQ. V lost 1 base, J lost 5 bases, and 11 bases lay in between. This CDR3 region has 15 residues.

This clone was counted a single time. Here the CDR3 DNA reads TGCGCCAGCAGCCAAGATAGCTGGGGCGATGGCTACACCTTC. Translated, it gives CASSQDSWGDGYTF. The chain employs TRBV4-3 and TRBJ1-2; weak D call: TRBD1 (5 bases). Germline V CDR1 and CDR2: LGHNA, YSLEER. With 0 bases removed from V and 6 bases from J, the gap between germline ends came to 11 bases. The CDR3 is 14 amino acids.

This clone was observed a few times. The V and J genes are TRBV6-6 and TRBJ1-5; 7 bases map to TRBD1. CDR1 is MNHNY and CDR2 is SVGAGI in the germline V gene (reference sequence). Germline trimming cut 5 bases from V and 9 bases from J; bases unmatched to any gene: 13. This CDR3 comprises 15 residues. CDR3 sequence reads: CASSPDRELFGPQHF. The CDR3 DNA sequence: TGTGCCAGCAGTCCAGACAGGGAGCTCTTCGGGCCCCAGCATTTT.

The chain carries TRBV18 and TRBJ1-1; 8 bases align to TRBD1. Germline V lookup: CDR1 KGHSH, CDR2 LQKENI. J gave up 6 bases and V 3 bases, and 6 bases lay outside the gene matches. The CDR3 is made up of 14 amino acids. CDR3 protein: CASSPAPRGPEAFF. As DNA, the CDR3 is TGTGCCAGCTCACCTGCCCCCAGGGGGCCTGAAGCTTTCTTT.